The 23 T cell receptor beta chains presented below share a single source sample, sequenced in a study of vaccination effects on CD4 cells after COVID-19. Repertoires were generated with immunoSEQ multiplex PCR, while TCRdb's copy carries only in-frame clones and drops some. The sample gives 20,000 to 25,000 clones, 73% of which show up once; approximately 11% is in the top ten. No antigen is known for these receptors. Cultured cells yielded isolated CD4+ T cells after nine to ten days. The source material was CD4+ T cells from PBMCs cultured without peptide, sampled before COVID-19 vaccination. These receptors were collected from a human donor who received a COVID-19 vaccine.

The CDR3 DNA sequence: TGTGCCAGCAGCTTAGAAGAGGGGCAGCCCCAGCATTTT. Translated, it gives CASSLEEGQPQHF. This sequence joins TRBV11-1 and TRBJ1-5, with D maybe TRBD1 (5 bases). CDR1 is SGHAT, CDR2 FQDESV, per germline (reference sequence). V was shortened by 1 base and J by 7 bases, with 8 bases between the two germline ends. CDR3 size: 13 residues.

This clone showed up just a few times. The chain recombines TRBV9 with TRBJ2-3; TRBD1 matches 8 bases. The CDR3 runs to 16 residues. The germline V gene encodes CDR1 SGDLS and CDR2 YYNGEE. Trimming cost V 4 bases and J 4 bases; bases outside gene matches: 11. The CDR3 is CASSSRGQGQADTQYF. CDR3 sequence (DNA): TGTGCCAGCAGCTCCCGTGGACAGGGCCAGGCAGATACGCAGTATTTT.

The chain has TRBV5-6 and TRBJ2-7; tentative D call: TRBD1 (6 bases). In germline, CDR1 is SGHDT, CDR2 YYEEEE. This CDR3 contains 13 residues. V was shortened by 0 bases and J by 3 bases, with 7 bases between the two germline ends. The chain's CDR3 is CASSLDRVYEQYF. DNA for the CDR3: TGTGCCAGCAGCTTGGACAGGGTCTACGAGCAGTACTTC.

In its sample, this clone was seen a few times. The genes are TRBV11-2 and TRBJ2-7; D may be TRBD1 (6 bases). This CDR3 is built from 15 residues. The V gene's germline CDR1 is SGHAT and CDR2 FQNNGV. The V and J ends lost 4 bases and 3 bases respectively, with 16 bases between them. As DNA, the CDR3 is TGTGCCAGCAGCTCCCGGCGAGGGGGAAACTACGAGCAGTACTTC. Its protein product is CASSSRRGGNYEQYF. The entire variable domain, with the rest obtained from reference TRBV11-2 and TRBJ2-7, is as follows: EAGVAQSPRYKIIEKRQSVAFWCNPISGHATLYWYQQILGQGPKLLIQFQNNGVVDDSQLPKDRFSAERLKGVDSTLKIQPAKLEDSAVYLCASSSRRGGNYEQYFGPGTRLTVT.

The rearrangement uses TRBV5-5 and TRBJ1-5; D might be TRBD1 (6 bases). The CDR3 contains 14 residues. Germline CDR1 is SGHKS and CDR2 is YYEKEE (reference sequence). Trimming stripped 0 bases from V and 8 bases from J, with 12 bases between. CDR3 residues: CASSLGLPGEPQHF. In DNA form, the CDR3 reads TGTGCCAGCAGCTTGGGGCTCCCAGGGGAGCCCCAGCATTTT.

The chain is built from TRBV28 and TRBJ1-1, with 8 bases identical to TRBD1. Germline V gene lookup returns CDR1 MDHEN and CDR2 SYDVKM. The V and J ends lost 5 bases and 0 bases, in that order; junction bases with no gene match: 11. The CDR3 has 17 amino acids. CDR3 sequence reads: CASSIIRGRRMNTEAFF. The CDR3 DNA is TGTGCCAGCAGTATAATCAGGGGGCGGAGGATGAACACTGAAGCTTTCTTT.

This rearrangement joins TRBV29-1 to TRBJ2-1, with 11 bases identical to TRBD1. With 2 bases clipped from V and 5 bases from J, the junction kept 5 bases outside the gene matches. The CDR3 consists of 15 residues. Per germline, CDR1 SQVTM and CDR2 ANQGSEA. The CDR3 DNA is TGCAGCGTTGAAAATTGGGACAGGGGGGACAATGAGCAGTTCTTC. Its translation: CSVENWDRGDNEQFF.

The genes are TRBV7-2 and TRBJ1-6; TRBD1 matches at 7 bases. Germline trimming cut 5 bases from V and 8 bases from J; bases unmatched to any gene: 9. The CDR3 length is 15 residues. Germline V gene sequence: CDR1 SGHTA, CDR2 FQGNSA. CDR3 sequence reads: CASSQRPGGDSPLHF. As DNA, the CDR3 is TGTGCCAGCAGCCAACGCCCAGGGGGGGATTCACCCCTCCACTTT.

This rearrangement joins TRBV28 to TRBJ2-7; 10 bases agree with TRBD1. V trimming: 6 bases; J trimming: 6 bases; junction bases outside the gene matches: 11. The CDR3 has 15 residues. The germline gives CDR1 MDHEN, CDR2 SYDVKM. The CDR3 loop reads CASSPARDRGFEQYF. DNA for the CDR3: TGTGCCAGCAGCCCCGCCCGGGACAGGGGTTTCGAGCAGTACTTC. The complete variable domain, with remaining parts taken from reference TRBV28 and TRBJ2-7, reads DVKVTQSSRYLVKRTGEKVFLECVQDMDHENMFWYRQDPGLGLRLIYFSYDVKMKEKGDIPEGYSVSREKKERFSLILESASTNQTSMYLCASSPARDRGFEQYFGPGTRLTVT.

This clone has just a few counts. The chain uses TRBV11-2 and TRBJ1-2; 9 nucleotides agree with TRBD1. The CDR3 spans 14 residues. V dropped 5 bases and J dropped 3; count of bases not matched to a gene: 4. Germline CDR1 SGHAT, CDR2 FQNNGV. CDR3 region: CASSGGTGYYGYTF. The CDR3 region has the DNA TGTGCCAGCAGCGGTGGGACAGGGTACTATGGCTACACCTTC.

The count of this clone is one. The gene calls are TRBV5-6 and TRBJ1-4, with 10 nucleotides matching TRBD1. Germline V gene sequence: CDR1 SGHDT, CDR2 YYEEEE. The CDR3 totals 17 residues. The trim removed 4 bases at V and 5 bases at J, leaving 11 bases unmatched. CDR3 sequence reads: CASSPSRDRGWNEKLFF. CDR3 sequence (DNA): TGTGCCAGCAGCCCGTCCCGGGACAGGGGATGGAATGAAAAACTGTTTTTT.

This clone turned up a few times. V is TRBV5-4 and J is TRBJ1-2; TRBD1 is a possible D gene (5 bases). CDR1 SGHNT and CDR2 YYREEE come from the germline V gene (reference sequence). Trimming removed 0 bases at V and 1 base at J, with 16 bases between. CDR3 length: 17 amino acids. The CDR3 region is CASSLGGAISINYGYTF. CDR3 in DNA: TGTGCCAGCAGCTTGGGAGGGGCAATTTCCATTAACTATGGCTACACCTTC.

This sequence joins TRBV3-1 (or the pseudogene TRBV3-2) and TRBJ2-7; tentatively, D is TRBD1 or TRBD2 (5 bases each). V was pared by 5 bases and J by 0 bases, with 11 bases between. The CDR3 runs to 14 residues. Germline V gene sequence: CDR1 LGHDT, CDR2 YNNKEL (reference sequence). This chain's CDR3 is CASSLGENSYEQYF. The CDR3 DNA sequence: TGTGCCAGCAGCTTAGGGGAGAACTCCTACGAGCAGTACTTC.

The rearrangement uses TRBV10-3 and TRBJ2-1, with unresolved D. The CDR3 is 12 amino acids. V dropped 0 bases and J dropped 4 bases, with 1 base sitting between them. Germline-derived CDR1 and CDR2 are ENHRY and SYGVKD. CDR3 coding DNA: TGTGCCATCAGTGAGTCGTACAATGAGCAGTTCTTC. This encodes CAISESYNEQFF.

V and J are TRBV28 and TRBJ2-7; TRBD1 is a possible D gene (5 bases). Trimming removed 5 bases from V and 0 bases from J, with 11 bases in between. CDR3 size: 14 residues. The germline CDR1 and CDR2 sequences are MDHEN and SYDVKM. DNA of the CDR3: TGTGCCAGCAGTCCCGGACACCTCTCCTACGAGCAGTACTTC. Its protein is CASSPGHLSYEQYF.

V and J are TRBV28 and TRBJ2-4; D ambiguous. Germline lookup yields CDR1 MDHEN and CDR2 SYDVKM. This CDR3 has 14 amino acids. Between the trimmed V and J ends, which lost 8 bases and 0 bases, there was a span of 11 bases. This CDR3 is CASGESVAKNIQYF. The CDR3 DNA is TGTGCCAGCGGGGAAAGTGTAGCCAAAAACATTCAGTACTTC.

The genes are TRBV12-3 or TRBV12-4 and TRBJ1-5; D ambiguous. The CDR3 has 13 residues. The V end lost 3 bases, the J end lost 5 bases, and 8 bases lay between the germline ends. The CDR3 here is CASSLNSDQPQHF. The CDR3 DNA reads as TGTGCCAGCAGTTTGAACAGCGATCAGCCCCAGCATTTT.

The chain joins TRBV6-1 to TRBJ2-3, with TRBD2 matching 9 bases. This CDR3 has 16 residues. Germline values: CDR1 MNHNS, CDR2 SASEGT. V trimming: 2 bases; J trimming: 1 base; junction bases outside the gene matches: 4. The CDR3, as DNA: TGTGCCAGCAGTGAAAGTTTAGCGGGGGGCACAGATACGCAGTATTTT. Translated, it gives CASSESLAGGTDTQYF.

V and J are TRBV9 and TRBJ1-2; possibly TRBD1 for D (6 bases). Germline V gene lookup returns CDR1 SGDLS and CDR2 YYNGEE. The ends were cut back, 6 bases at V and 4 bases at J, with 16 bases in the middle. CDR3 size: 14 residues. CDR3 in amino acids: CASTAGRGPYGYTF. Written as DNA, the CDR3 is TGTGCCAGCACCGCGGGCAGGGGCCCCTATGGCTACACCTTC.

This clone was found a few times. The chain carries TRBV4-1 and TRBJ2-1; D might be TRBD2 (5 bases). V gave up 8 bases and J gave up 4 bases, with 15 bases separating them. Germline CDR1 is MGHRA and CDR2 is YSYEKL. The CDR3 runs to 14 residues. In nucleotides, the CDR3 is TGCGCCAGCGGCGACCGGGGTTCGTACAATGAGCAGTTCTTC. It is translated as CASGDRGSYNEQFF.

The J gene is TRBJ2-2, the V gene TRBV28; maybe TRBD1 (6 bases). The V gene lost 5 bases and the J gene lost 6 bases, with 7 bases spanning the gap. CDR3 length: 12 residues. Germline loops: CDR1 MDHEN, CDR2 SYDVKM. CDR3 DNA: TGTGCCAGCAGTGCAGGGGCCGGGGAGCTGTTTTTT. Translating it yields CASSAGAGELFF. The full variable domain, completed using reference TRBV28 and TRBJ2-2, is DVKVTQSSRYLVKRTGEKVFLECVQDMDHENMFWYRQDPGLGLRLIYFSYDVKMKEKGDIPEGYSVSREKKERFSLILESASTNQTSMYLCASSAGAGELFFGEGSRLTVL.

This chain uses TRBV7-9 with TRBJ1-2; TRBD1 might be the D (6 bases). CDR1 and CDR2 (germline): SEHNR, FQNEAQ (reference sequence). The V and J ends lost 2 bases and 6 bases respectively, with 16 bases between them. The CDR3 sequence is 15 residues long. CDR3 nucleotide sequence: TGTGCCAGCAGCTTACTTTCGCAGGGGTTGAATGGCTACACCTTC. The encoded protein is CASSLLSQGLNGYTF.

This rearrangement joins TRBV7-8 to TRBJ1-1; no definite D call. Germline-derived CDR1 and CDR2 are SGHVS and FQNEAQ. The CDR3 loop spans 15 amino acids. Trimming took 2 bases from V and 1 from J, leaving 11 bases between them. CDR3 in DNA: TGTGCCAGCAGCTTATTGGGGTCTCGGAACACTGAAGCTTTCTTT. Translated, it gives CASSLLGSRNTEAFF.